This entry features one TCR beta chain sequence. The CDR3 runs to 17 residues. The data derive from a study of control samples from healthy donors and cancer patients. Using immunoSEQ multiplex PCR, the repertoire was profiled, and TCRdb retains in-frame clones only, with some absent. The table lists roughly 84,000 clones, 70% to 90% of them singletons. The source is a middle-aged man in good health. This chain joins TRBV21-1 and TRBJ1-5; the table's TRBD1 call for D was not verified on the DNA. TRBV21-1 is noted as a pseudogene. The specimen was blood. In DNA, the CDR3 is TGTGCCAGCAGCAAAGAGGGGGGTTGGAGGGGGCGACAGCCCCAGCATTTT. Amino acids: CASSKEGGWRGRQPQHF.